This T cell receptor (beta chain) was obtained from a study of blood T cell repertoires in COVID-19. Study in general: COVID-19 samples from acute and convalescent phases originated in the United States, Italy and Spain. Nucleic acid was either cDNA or gDNA, and it came from T cells, B-cell-depleted T cells, or PBMCs.

Authors' processing steps: Reference gene primer amplification gave estimated nucleated cell counts. The assay was immunoSEQ multiplex PCR, and TCRdb's table has in-frame clones only and misses some. The V and J calls and clone size were taken over from that table, and D and trimming were inferred from the DNA. In the table there are some 290,000 clones, under 90% of which are singletons. Trimming pared 6 bases from V and 1 base from J, leaving 10 bases between. This CDR3 is 14 amino acids long. The germline CDR1 and CDR2 sequences are WSHSY and SAAADI. Turning to this clone: Other DNA sequences in this specimen translate into the identical CDR3.

This chain joins TRBV10-2 and TRBJ1-5, with D possibly being TRBD1 (6 bases). Sequencing input: peripheral blood. This TCR came from a woman aged 25 to 39 with COVID-19, enrolled during active disease. The CDR3 DNA sequence: TGCGCCAGCAGAGAAGGGGGAAGCAATCAGCCCCAGCATTTT. Its translation is CASREGGSNQPQHF.